A single sample is the source of the 29 T cell receptor beta chains below, sequenced in a study of PD-1 blockade in classical Hodgkin lymphoma. The data were produced by immunoSEQ multiplex PCR, yet TCRdb's version contains in-frame clones alone and is incomplete. This sample has 15,000 to 20,000 clones, with 60% to 80% found just once. Time point denoted: cycle 4 day 1 (C4D1), after 6 weeks of nivolumab. With no exception, relapse followed autologous stem cell transplantation in all patients, and brentuximab vedotin exposure varied. Magnetic depletion of unwanted cells isolated CD4+ T cells from thawed PBMCs. The specimen was CD4+ T cells from blood, collected before the fourth cycle of nivolumab. The receptors here all came from a human donor with classical Hodgkin lymphoma.

J is TRBJ1-2 and V is TRBV5-1, with a possible D match to TRBD1 (5 bases). This CDR3 spans 14 amino acids. V dropped 4 bases and J dropped 4 bases, with 14 bases sitting between them. Germline-derived CDR1 and CDR2 are SGHRS and YFSETQ. This CDR3 is CASSLDSISYGYTF. Here the CDR3 DNA reads TGCGCCAGCAGCCTAGACAGCATTAGCTATGGCTACACCTTC. The full variable domain, in which reference TRBV5-1 and TRBJ1-2 provide the parts outside the CDR3, is KAGVTQTPRYLIKTRGQQVTLSCSPISGHRSVSWYQQTPGQGLQFLFEYFSETQRNKGNFPGRFSGRQFSNSRSEMNVSTLELGDSALYLCASSLDSISYGYTFGSGTRLTVV.

CDR3 amino acids: CATSSLWGTEAFF. CDR3 coding DNA: TGTGCCACCAGCAGCCTCTGGGGCACTGAAGCTTTCTTT. The chain couples TRBV15 to TRBJ1-1; D is uncertain. The germline V gene has CDR1 LNHNV and CDR2 YYDKDF (reference sequence). The CDR3 has 13 amino acids. V lost 3 bases and J lost 4, with 9 bases in between.

In this sample, this clone turned up a few times. The rearrangement joins TRBV7-2 to TRBJ1-5; weak D call: TRBD1 (6 bases). V lost 5 bases and J 3 bases, leaving 11 bases between the germline ends. From germline, CDR1 is SGHTA and CDR2 FQGNSA. The CDR3 has 14 amino acids. The CDR3 coding sequence is TGTGCCAGCAGCCCTACAGGGCCCAATCAGCCCCAGCATTTT. This sequence encodes CASSPTGPNQPQHF.

The rearrangement joins TRBV30 to TRBJ2-5, with D perhaps TRBD2 (7 bases). From germline, CDR1 is GTSNPN and CDR2 SVGIG (reference sequence). CDR3 length: 13 residues. V was pared by 2 bases and J by 4 bases, with 11 bases between. The CDR3 reads CAWSRGGVETQYF. CDR3 coding DNA: TGTGCCTGGAGTAGGGGGGGCGTAGAGACCCAGTACTTC.

The V and J genes are TRBV19 and TRBJ2-6, with 9 positions matching TRBD1. This CDR3 spans 19 amino acids. Trimming removed 5 bases from V and 0 bases from J; junction bases left unmatched: 11. Germline CDR1 reads LNHDA; CDR2 reads SQIVND (reference sequence). CDR3 sequence reads: CASSPSGTGINSGANVLTF. The CDR3, as DNA: TGTGCCAGTAGTCCATCGGGGACAGGGATAAACTCTGGGGCCAACGTCCTGACTTTC.

V gene TRBV2 combines with J gene TRBJ1-5; D uncertain. CDR1 is SNHLY, CDR2 FYNNEI, per germline. Trimming removed 3 bases at V and 0 bases at J, with 9 bases between. There are 15 residues in the CDR3. CDR3 sequence reads: CASSEFSVSNQPQHF. CDR3 coding DNA: TGTGCCAGCAGTGAGTTTTCCGTTAGCAATCAGCCCCAGCATTTT.

V is TRBV5-1 and J is TRBJ1-2, with a tentative D call TRBD1 (5 bases). The CDR3 has 13 amino acids. Germline V CDR1 and CDR2: SGHRS, YFSETQ. The V end was cut by 4 bases, the J end by 8 bases, with 15 bases between. Here the CDR3 reads CASSRGEGYGYTF. The CDR3 DNA reads TGCGCCAGCAGCAGAGGGGAGGGTTACGGCTACACCTTC.

This clone was seen a few times. The chain employs TRBV2 and TRBJ1-2; 9 bases map to TRBD1. V dropped 1 base and J dropped 8; count of bases not matched to a gene: 8. The CDR3 length is 15 residues. Germline assignment: CDR1 SNHLY and CDR2 FYNNEI. Here the CDR3 DNA reads TGTGCCAGCAGTGAAGAGGGACAGGGTATTGGAGGCTACACCTTC. It specifies CASSEEGQGIGGYTF.

The V gene is TRBV5-1, the J gene TRBJ1-2; D is unclear. This CDR3 spans 13 amino acids. Between the trimmed V and J ends, which lost 2 bases and 7 bases, there was a span of 12 bases. Germline CDR1 and CDR2: SGHRS and YFSETQ. This chain's CDR3 is CASSFRQKGGYTF. The CDR3 coding sequence is TGCGCCAGCAGCTTTAGGCAGAAAGGTGGCTACACCTTC.

There are a few counts of this clone. This chain connects TRBV6-1 to TRBJ2-5; weak D call: TRBD1 (6 bases). The length of the CDR3 is 16 residues. With 4 bases removed from V and 3 bases from J, the gap between germline ends came to 18 bases. Germline V CDR1 and CDR2: MNHNS, SASEGT. The CDR3 coding sequence is TGTGCCAGCAGTGCATTTTGGGACACTTCGAAAGAGACCCAGTACTTC. As protein: CASSAFWDTSKETQYF.

The J gene is TRBJ2-2, the V gene TRBV6-1, with 7 positions matching TRBD1. CDR1 is MNHNS, CDR2 SASEGT, per germline. The CDR3 has 16 amino acids. The V gene end was trimmed by 0 bases and the J gene end by 5 bases; junction bases not matched to a gene: 6. This CDR3 reads CASSEADRVGTGELFF. The DNA for the CDR3 is TGTGCCAGCAGTGAAGCCGACAGGGTCGGTACCGGGGAGCTGTTTTTT.

The chain has TRBV18 and TRBJ2-3; 9 bases line up with TRBD2. V lost 6 bases, J lost 2 bases, and 9 bases stayed unmatched. The CDR3 sequence is 16 residues long. Germline V lookup: CDR1 KGHSH, CDR2 LQKENI. CDR3 nucleotides: TGTGCCAGCTCGTCGGGACTAGCTGAGATCACAGATACGCAGTATTTT. Encoded protein: CASSSGLAEITDTQYF.

The chain uses TRBV6-5 and TRBJ1-4; no clear D. The CDR3 is 15 amino acids. Germline V gene lookup returns CDR1 MNHEY and CDR2 SVGAGI. The ends were cut back, 2 bases at V and 10 bases at J, with 17 bases in the middle. CDR3 protein: CASSYLSSSQGKLFF. CDR3 nucleotide sequence: TGTGCCAGCAGTTACCTCTCAAGTTCGCAAGGAAAACTGTTTTTT.

The V call is TRBV19, the J call TRBJ2-6, with D maybe TRBD2 (5 bases). Germline CDR1 LNHDA, CDR2 SQIVND (reference sequence). The CDR3 loop spans 16 amino acids. V was clipped by 8 bases and J by 0 bases, with 14 bases between them. CDR3 protein: CASGPSGISGANVLTF. CDR3 bases: TGTGCCAGTGGACCCTCGGGGATCTCTGGGGCCAACGTCCTGACTTTC.

The chain employs TRBV7-6 and TRBJ2-1; 7 positions agree with TRBD2. This CDR3 has 17 amino acids. V was pared by 5 bases and J by 0 bases, with 10 bases of the junction left unmatched. Germline CDR1 reads SGHVS; CDR2 reads FNYEAQ. The CDR3 sequence: CASSLMELAYSYNEQFF. For the CDR3, the DNA is TGTGCCAGCAGCCTAATGGAACTAGCGTACTCCTACAATGAGCAGTTCTTC.

The V gene is TRBV10-3, the J gene TRBJ2-5; 9 bases agree with TRBD1. CDR3 length equals 13 residues. Germline trimming cut 6 bases from V and 2 bases from J; bases unmatched to any gene: 1. CDR1 and CDR2 (germline): ENHRY, SYGVKD. The CDR3 DNA reads TGTGCCATCAGGGGGACAGGGCAAGAGACCCAGTACTTC. It yields the protein CAIRGTGQETQYF.

The gene calls are TRBV28 and TRBJ1-4, with a possible D match to TRBD1 (6 bases). The CDR3 totals 15 residues. Germline values: CDR1 MDHEN, CDR2 SYDVKM. Trimming shortened V by 5 bases and J by 4 bases, and 14 bases separated the two germline ends. The chain's CDR3 is CASSKPTGYNEKLFF. The CDR3 DNA sequence: TGTGCCAGCAGTAAGCCGACAGGCTATAATGAAAAACTGTTTTTT. The full variable domain, its missing parts supplied by reference TRBV28 and TRBJ1-4, is DVKVTQSSRYLVKRTGEKVFLECVQDMDHENMFWYRQDPGLGLRLIYFSYDVKMKEKGDIPEGYSVSREKKERFSLILESASTNQTSMYLCASSKPTGYNEKLFFGSGTQLSVL.

This chain links TRBV6-5 with TRBJ1-6; D gene uncertain. The CDR3 runs to 14 residues. CDR1 and CDR2 (germline): MNHEY, SVGAGI. V gave up 5 bases and J gave up 4 bases, with 9 bases separating them. The CDR3 sequence: CASSAPPYNSPLHF. In nucleotides, the CDR3 is TGTGCCAGCAGTGCCCCACCGTATAATTCACCCCTCCACTTT.

The chain links TRBV27 to TRBJ2-6; D is ambiguous. Germline V CDR1 and CDR2: MNHEY, SMNVEV (reference sequence). The V and J ends lost 6 bases and 0 bases respectively, with 3 bases between them. This CDR3 is built from 13 residues. The CDR3 protein is CASRGSGANVLTF. CDR3 coding DNA: TGTGCCAGCAGGGGCTCTGGGGCCAACGTCCTGACTTTC. The variable domain in full, completed from reference TRBV27 and TRBJ2-6, reads EAQVTQNPRYLITVTGKKLTVTCSQNMNHEYMSWYRQDPGLGLRQIYYSMNVEVTDKGDVPEGYKVSRKEKRNFPLILESPSPNQTSLYFCASRGSGANVLTFGAGSRLTVL.

This chain connects TRBV2 to TRBJ1-2; a possible D gene is TRBD1 (6 bases). Germline V CDR1 and CDR2: SNHLY, FYNNEI. Trimming removed 5 bases from V and 8 bases from J, with 15 bases in between. This CDR3 has 13 amino acids. For the CDR3, the DNA is TGTGCCAGCAGTTACGCCCAGGGGTCCGGCTACACCTTC. It codes for CASSYAQGSGYTF.

The V and J genes are TRBV2 and TRBJ2-2; 11 nucleotides line up with TRBD2. This CDR3 spans 15 amino acids. V lost 6 bases, J lost 7 bases, and 7 bases stayed unmatched. CDR1 and CDR2 (germline): SNHLY, FYNNEI. The CDR3 loop is CASSLLAGANGELFF. The CDR3 DNA reads as TGTGCCAGCAGCTTACTAGCGGGAGCGAACGGGGAGCTGTTTTTT.

The V gene is TRBV7-8, the J gene TRBJ2-5; no reliable D call. The germline V gene has CDR1 SGHVS and CDR2 FQNEAQ. V dropped 2 bases and J dropped 2 bases, with 9 bases sitting between them. There are 14 residues in the CDR3. CDR3 DNA sequence: TGTGCCAGCAGCTTAATAGGTAGTCAAGAGACCCAGTACTTC. Protein: CASSLIGSQETQYF.

The chain links TRBV19 to TRBJ2-6; 11 bases line up with TRBD2. Germline CDR1 and CDR2: LNHDA and SQIVND (reference sequence). The CDR3 has 19 amino acids. Unmatched junction bases numbered 8, after V lost 4 bases and J lost 0 bases. The chain's CDR3 is CASSTWGLAVRSGANVLTF. CDR3 coding DNA: TGTGCCAGTAGTACGTGGGGACTAGCGGTTCGCTCTGGGGCCAACGTCCTGACTTTC.

This CDR3 is CASSYSTGIYEQYF. CDR3 DNA sequence: TGTGCCAGCAGTTACTCGACAGGGATCTACGAGCAGTACTTC. The chain recombines TRBV6-5 with TRBJ2-7; 7 bases map to TRBD1. The CDR3 consists of 14 residues. The trim removed 0 bases at V and 3 bases at J, leaving 2 bases unmatched. Germline loops: CDR1 MNHEY, CDR2 SVGAGI.

This clone was counted only a few times. The V gene is TRBV4-3, the J gene TRBJ1-6, with no clear D. The germline V gene encodes CDR1 LGHNA and CDR2 YSLEER. Deletions cut 0 bases from V and 7 bases from J, with 7 bases between. The CDR3 spans 14 residues. CDR3 DNA sequence: TGCGCCAGCAGCCAAGATGTGATCAATTCACCCCTCCACTTT. It yields the protein CASSQDVINSPLHF.

In this sample, this clone turned up a few times. The gene calls are TRBV7-9 and TRBJ2-7, with D possibly matching TRBD1 (6 bases). This CDR3 region has 14 residues. V dropped 5 bases and J dropped 3 bases, with 14 bases sitting between them. Germline lookup yields CDR1 SEHNR and CDR2 FQNEAQ (reference sequence). The CDR3 loop reads CASSPRDRLYEQYF. CDR3 sequence (DNA): TGTGCCAGCAGCCCCCGAGACAGGCTCTACGAGCAGTACTTC.

There are a few counts of this clone. The rearrangement uses TRBV6-1 and TRBJ2-7; D possibly corresponds to TRBD1 (5 bases). The CDR3 consists of 12 residues. The V end was cut by 8 bases, the J end by 2 bases, with 10 bases between. From germline, CDR1 is MNHNS and CDR2 SASEGT. CDR3 protein: CASRDRAYEQYF. The CDR3 DNA follows: TGTGCCAGCCGCGACAGAGCCTACGAGCAGTACTTC.

The V and J genes are TRBV6-5 and TRBJ2-3, with D unclear. V was shortened by 0 bases and J by 3 bases, with 7 bases between the two germline ends. This CDR3 contains 14 residues. Germline values: CDR1 MNHEY, CDR2 SVGAGI. The CDR3 region has the DNA TGTGCCAGCAGTTACTCGAGATTGACAGATACGCAGTATTTT. This gives the protein CASSYSRLTDTQYF.

This clone was counted between two and nine times. The chain carries TRBV6-6 and TRBJ1-1; D is possibly TRBD1 (5 bases). V lost 2 bases, J lost 1 base, and 8 bases lay in between. This CDR3 has 14 amino acids. Germline lookup yields CDR1 MNHNY and CDR2 SVGAGI (reference sequence). CDR3 in DNA: TGTGCCAGCAGTTACCGAGGGGAGAACACTGAAGCTTTCTTT. It codes for CASSYRGENTEAFF.